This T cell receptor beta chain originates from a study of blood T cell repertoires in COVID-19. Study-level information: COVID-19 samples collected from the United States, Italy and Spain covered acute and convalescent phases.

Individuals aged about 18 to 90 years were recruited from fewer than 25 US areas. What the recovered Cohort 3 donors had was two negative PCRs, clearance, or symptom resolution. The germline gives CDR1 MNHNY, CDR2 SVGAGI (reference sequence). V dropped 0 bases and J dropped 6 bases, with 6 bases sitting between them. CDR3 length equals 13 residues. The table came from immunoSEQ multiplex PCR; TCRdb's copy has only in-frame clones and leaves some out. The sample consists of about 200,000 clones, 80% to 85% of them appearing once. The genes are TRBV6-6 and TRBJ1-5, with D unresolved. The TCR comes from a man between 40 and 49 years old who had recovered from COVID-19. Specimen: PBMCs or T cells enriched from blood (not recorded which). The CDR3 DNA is TGTGCCAGCAGTTACTCGGAGGGTCAGCCCCAGCATTTT. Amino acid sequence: CASSYSEGQPQHF.